Reported below is one T cell receptor beta chain. What it binds is unknown. This entry comes from a study of beta chain features in type 1 diabetes. Findings of the study overall: Resolution of whether HLA type affects TCRB rearrangement was not achieved here. Moderate but significant shortening of TCRB CDR3s was recorded in all four CD4+ subsets from Type 1 diabetes patients.

The germline CDR1 and CDR2 sequences are LNHNV and YYDKDF (reference sequence). Trimming removed 0 bases from V and 6 bases from J; junction bases left unmatched: 5. The CDR3 spans 16 residues. Since all of the isolated RNA was reverse transcribed, expressed TCRB transcripts were what got sequenced. Repertoires were generated with immunoSEQ multiplex PCR, while TCRdb's copy carries only in-frame clones and drops some. The profile shows around 690,000 clones, 9.5% to 15% of them singletons. The gene calls are TRBV15 and TRBJ2-1, with TRBD2 identical over 10 bases. Sequencing was done on a sample of naive CD4+ T cells from blood. This sequence was found in a man under 40 with type 1 diabetes. The CDR3 DNA reads TGTGCCACCAGCAGAGATCCTAGCGGGGGAAGCAATGAGCAGTTCTTC. Its translation: CATSRDPSGGSNEQFF.